There are a few counts of the clone carrying this T cell receptor beta chain. Germline CDR1 SGHRS, CDR2 YFSETQ. Trimming removed 1 base at V and 0 bases at J, with 16 bases between. This CDR3 spans 17 amino acids. TCRdb called the 5' RACE reads again in MiXCR, with one record for every CDR3 protein. The sample includes about 790,000 distinct CDR3 sequences, roughly 20% seen only once; the top ten take roughly 13%. This sample stems from a study of identical twins. In addition, the sample was reused for a study of T cells expressing NK-cell markers.

The sequence was obtained from a woman aged 18-29 years in good health. Sample: PBMCs. V is TRBV5-1 and J is TRBJ1-1; D unclear. For the CDR3, the DNA is TGCGCCAGCAGCTTGAGAGATACGGAGCGGATGAACACTGAAGCTTTCTTT. Its translation: CASSLRDTERMNTEAFF.